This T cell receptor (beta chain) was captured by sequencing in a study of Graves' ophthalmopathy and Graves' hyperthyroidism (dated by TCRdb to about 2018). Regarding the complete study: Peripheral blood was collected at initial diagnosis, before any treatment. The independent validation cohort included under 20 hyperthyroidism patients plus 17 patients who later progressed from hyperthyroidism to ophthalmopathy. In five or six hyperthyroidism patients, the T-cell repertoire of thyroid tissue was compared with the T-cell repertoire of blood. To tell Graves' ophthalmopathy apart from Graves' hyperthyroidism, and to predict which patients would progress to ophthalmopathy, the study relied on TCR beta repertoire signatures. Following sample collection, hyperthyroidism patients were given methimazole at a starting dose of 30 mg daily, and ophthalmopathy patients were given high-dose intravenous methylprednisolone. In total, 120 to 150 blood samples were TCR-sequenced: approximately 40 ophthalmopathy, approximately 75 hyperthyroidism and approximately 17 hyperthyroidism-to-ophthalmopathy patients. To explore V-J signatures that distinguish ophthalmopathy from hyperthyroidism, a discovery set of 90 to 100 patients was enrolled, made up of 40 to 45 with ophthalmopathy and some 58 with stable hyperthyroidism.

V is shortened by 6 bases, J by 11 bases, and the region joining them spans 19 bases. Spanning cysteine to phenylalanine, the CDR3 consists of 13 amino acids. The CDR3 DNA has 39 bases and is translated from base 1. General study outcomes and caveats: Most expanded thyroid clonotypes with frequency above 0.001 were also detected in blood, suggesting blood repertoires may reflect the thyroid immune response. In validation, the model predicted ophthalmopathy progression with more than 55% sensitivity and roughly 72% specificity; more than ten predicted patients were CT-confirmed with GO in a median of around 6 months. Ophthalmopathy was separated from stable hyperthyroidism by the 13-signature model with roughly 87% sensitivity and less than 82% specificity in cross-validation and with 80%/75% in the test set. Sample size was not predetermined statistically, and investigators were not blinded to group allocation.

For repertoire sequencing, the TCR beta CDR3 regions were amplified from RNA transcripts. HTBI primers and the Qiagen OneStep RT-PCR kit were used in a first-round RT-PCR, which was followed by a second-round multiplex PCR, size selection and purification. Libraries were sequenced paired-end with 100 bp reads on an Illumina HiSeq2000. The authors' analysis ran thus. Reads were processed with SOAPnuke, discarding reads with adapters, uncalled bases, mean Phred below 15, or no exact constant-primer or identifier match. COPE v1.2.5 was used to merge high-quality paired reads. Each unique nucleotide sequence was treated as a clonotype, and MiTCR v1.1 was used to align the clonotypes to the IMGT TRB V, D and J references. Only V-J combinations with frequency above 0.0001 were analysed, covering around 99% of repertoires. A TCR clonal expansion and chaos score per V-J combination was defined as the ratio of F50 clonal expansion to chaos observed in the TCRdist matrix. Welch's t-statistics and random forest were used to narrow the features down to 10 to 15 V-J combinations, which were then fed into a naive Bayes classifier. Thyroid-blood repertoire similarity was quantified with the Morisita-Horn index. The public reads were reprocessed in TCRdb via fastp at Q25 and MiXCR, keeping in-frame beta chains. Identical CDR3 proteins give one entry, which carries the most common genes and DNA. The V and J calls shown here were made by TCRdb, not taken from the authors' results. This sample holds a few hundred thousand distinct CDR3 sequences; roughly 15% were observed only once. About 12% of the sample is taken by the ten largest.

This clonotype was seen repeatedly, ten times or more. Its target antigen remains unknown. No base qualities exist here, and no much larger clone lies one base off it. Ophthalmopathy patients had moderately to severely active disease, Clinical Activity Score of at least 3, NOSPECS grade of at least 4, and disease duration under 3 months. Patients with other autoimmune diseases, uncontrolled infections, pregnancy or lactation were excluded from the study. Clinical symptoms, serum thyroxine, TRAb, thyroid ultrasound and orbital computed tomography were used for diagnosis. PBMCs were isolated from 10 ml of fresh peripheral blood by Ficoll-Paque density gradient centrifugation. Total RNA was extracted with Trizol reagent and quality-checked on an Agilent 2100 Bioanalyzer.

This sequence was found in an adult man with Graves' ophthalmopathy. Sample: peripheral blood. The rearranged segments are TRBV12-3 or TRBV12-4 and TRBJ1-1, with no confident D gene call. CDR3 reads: CASRPPRTQSAFF. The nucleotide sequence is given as TGTGCCAGCAGACCGCCGCGTACTCAAAGTGCTTTCTTT.